Described below is a single TCR beta chain sequence and its context. The target antigen is unknown. V dropped 1 base and J dropped 3 bases, with 7 bases sitting between them. CDR3 length: 13 residues. CDR1 is MGHDK and CDR2 is SYGVNS in the germline V gene. This sample stems from a study of OX40 agonist ivuxolimab in advanced cancers. Study-wide results and caveats: The study observed clonal expansion of CD4+ and CD8+ blood T cells by week 6 at 0.1 to 3.0 mg/kg. Low levels of normalized T-cell clonal expansion also appeared in some nonresponders.

Profiling relied on immunoSEQ multiplex PCR, and the TCRdb table lists in-frame clones only, not all of them. Here the sample spans some 50,000 clones, approximately 82% being singletons. This chain joins TRBV25-1 and TRBJ2-7, with D perhaps matching TRBD1 (6 bases). Material: CD4+ or CD8+ T cells sorted from blood, obtained in a trial of the OX40 agonist ivuxolimab. The clonotype was recovered from an adult with an advanced solid tumor such as melanoma, head and neck, liver or kidney cancer. In DNA, the CDR3 is TGTGCCAGCAGTGAATCAGGGGACTACGAGCAGTACTTC. It yields the protein CASSESGDYEQYF.